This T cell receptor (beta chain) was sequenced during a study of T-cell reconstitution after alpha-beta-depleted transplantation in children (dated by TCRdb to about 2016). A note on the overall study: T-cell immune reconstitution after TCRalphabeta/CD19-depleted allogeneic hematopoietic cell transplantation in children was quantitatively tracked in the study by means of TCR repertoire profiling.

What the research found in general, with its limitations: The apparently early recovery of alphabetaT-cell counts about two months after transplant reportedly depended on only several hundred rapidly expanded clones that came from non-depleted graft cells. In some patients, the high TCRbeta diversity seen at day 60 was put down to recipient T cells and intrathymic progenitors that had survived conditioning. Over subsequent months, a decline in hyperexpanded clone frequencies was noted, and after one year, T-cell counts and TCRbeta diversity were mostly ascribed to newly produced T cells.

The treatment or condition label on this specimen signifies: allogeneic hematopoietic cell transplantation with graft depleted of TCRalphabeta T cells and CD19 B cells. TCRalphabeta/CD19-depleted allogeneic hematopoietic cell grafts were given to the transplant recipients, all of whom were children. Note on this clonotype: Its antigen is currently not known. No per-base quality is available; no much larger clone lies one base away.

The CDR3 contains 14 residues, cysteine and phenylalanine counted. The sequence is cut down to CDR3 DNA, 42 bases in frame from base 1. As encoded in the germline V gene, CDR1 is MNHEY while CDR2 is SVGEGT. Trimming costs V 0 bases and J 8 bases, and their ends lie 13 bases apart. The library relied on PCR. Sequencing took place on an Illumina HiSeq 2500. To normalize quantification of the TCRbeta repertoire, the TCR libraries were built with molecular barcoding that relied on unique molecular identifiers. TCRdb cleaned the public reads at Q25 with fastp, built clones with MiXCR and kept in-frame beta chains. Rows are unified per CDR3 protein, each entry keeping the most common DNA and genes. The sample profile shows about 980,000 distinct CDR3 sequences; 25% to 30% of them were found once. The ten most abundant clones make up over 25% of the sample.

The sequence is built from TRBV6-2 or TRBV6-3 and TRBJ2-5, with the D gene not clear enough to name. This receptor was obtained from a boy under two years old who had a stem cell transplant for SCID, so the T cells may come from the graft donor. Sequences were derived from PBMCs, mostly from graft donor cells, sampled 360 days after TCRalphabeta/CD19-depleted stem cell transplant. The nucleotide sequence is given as TGTGCCAGCAGTTACTCCAGGACCCAAGGAACCCAGTACTTC. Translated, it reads CASSYSRTQGTQYF.